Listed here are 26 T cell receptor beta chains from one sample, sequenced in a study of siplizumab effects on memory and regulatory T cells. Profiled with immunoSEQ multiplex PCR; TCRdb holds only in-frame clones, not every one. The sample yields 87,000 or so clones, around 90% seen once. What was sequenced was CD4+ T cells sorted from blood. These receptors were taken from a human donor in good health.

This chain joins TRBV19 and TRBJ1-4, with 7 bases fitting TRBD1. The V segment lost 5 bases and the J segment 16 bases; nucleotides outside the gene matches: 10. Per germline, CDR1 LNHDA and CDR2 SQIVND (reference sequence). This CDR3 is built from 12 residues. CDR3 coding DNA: TGTGCCAGTAGTCCCGGGACAGCCGGACCGTTTTTT. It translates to CASSPGTAGPFF.

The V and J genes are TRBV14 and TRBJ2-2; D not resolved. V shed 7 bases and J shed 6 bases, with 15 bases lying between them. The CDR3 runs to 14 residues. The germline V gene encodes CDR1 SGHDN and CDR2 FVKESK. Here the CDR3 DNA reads TGTGCCAGCACCCCGGGCCTTGGACCCGGGGAGCTGTTTTTT. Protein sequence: CASTPGLGPGELFF.

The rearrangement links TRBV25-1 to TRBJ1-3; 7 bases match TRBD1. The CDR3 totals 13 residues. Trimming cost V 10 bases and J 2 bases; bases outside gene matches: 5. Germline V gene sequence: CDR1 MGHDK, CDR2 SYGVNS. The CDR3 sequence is CATSDRAGNTIYF. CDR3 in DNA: TGTGCCACCTCCGACAGGGCTGGAAACACCATATATTTT.

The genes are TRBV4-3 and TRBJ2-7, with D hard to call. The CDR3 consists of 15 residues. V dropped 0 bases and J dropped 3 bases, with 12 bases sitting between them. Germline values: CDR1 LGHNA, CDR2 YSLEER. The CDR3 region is CASSQETTIGYEQYF. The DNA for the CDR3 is TGCGCCAGCAGCCAAGAAACTACAATAGGCTACGAGCAGTACTTC.

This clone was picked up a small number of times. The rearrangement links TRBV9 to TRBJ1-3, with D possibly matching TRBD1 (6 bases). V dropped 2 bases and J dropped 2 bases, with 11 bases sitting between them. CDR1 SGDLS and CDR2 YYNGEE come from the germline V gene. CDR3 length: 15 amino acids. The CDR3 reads CASSVTGSPGNTIYF. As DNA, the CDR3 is TGTGCCAGCAGCGTTACAGGGAGTCCTGGAAACACCATATATTTT.

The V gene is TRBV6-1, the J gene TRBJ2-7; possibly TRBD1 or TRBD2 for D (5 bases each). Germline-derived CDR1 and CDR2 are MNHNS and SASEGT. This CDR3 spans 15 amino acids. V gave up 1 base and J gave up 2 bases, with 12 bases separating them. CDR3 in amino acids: CASSEGGTVAYEQYF. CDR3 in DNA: TGTGCCAGCAGTGAAGGGGGGACGGTTGCCTACGAGCAGTACTTC.

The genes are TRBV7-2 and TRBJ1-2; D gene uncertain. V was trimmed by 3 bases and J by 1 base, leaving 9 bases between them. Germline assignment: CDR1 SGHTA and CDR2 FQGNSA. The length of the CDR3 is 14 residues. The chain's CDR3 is CASSFFQINYGYTF. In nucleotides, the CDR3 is TGTGCCAGCAGCTTTTTCCAGATTAACTATGGCTACACCTTC.

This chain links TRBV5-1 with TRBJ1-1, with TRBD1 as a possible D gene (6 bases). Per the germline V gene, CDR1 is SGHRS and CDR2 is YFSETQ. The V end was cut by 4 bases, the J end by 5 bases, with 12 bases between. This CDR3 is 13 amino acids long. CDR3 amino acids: CASSLLRGTEAFF. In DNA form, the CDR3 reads TGCGCCAGCAGCCTCCTCAGGGGAACTGAAGCTTTCTTT. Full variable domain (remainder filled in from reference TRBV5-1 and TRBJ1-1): KAGVTQTPRYLIKTRGQQVTLSCSPISGHRSVSWYQQTPGQGLQFLFEYFSETQRNKGNFPGRFSGRQFSNSRSEMNVSTLELGDSALYLCASSLLRGTEAFFGQGTRLTVV.

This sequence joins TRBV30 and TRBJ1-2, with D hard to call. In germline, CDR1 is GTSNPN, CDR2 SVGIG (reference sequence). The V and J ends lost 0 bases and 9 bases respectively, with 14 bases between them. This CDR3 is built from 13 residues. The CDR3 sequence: CAWSVFGVASYTF. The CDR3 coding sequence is TGTGCCTGGAGTGTTTTCGGGGTAGCCAGCTACACCTTC.

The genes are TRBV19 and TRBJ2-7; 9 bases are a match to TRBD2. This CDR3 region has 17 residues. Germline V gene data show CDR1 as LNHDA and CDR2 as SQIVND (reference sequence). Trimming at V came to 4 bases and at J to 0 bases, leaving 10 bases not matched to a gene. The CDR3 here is CASSNRLVREGSYEQYF. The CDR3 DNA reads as TGTGCCAGTAGTAACAGACTAGTGCGGGAGGGCTCCTACGAGCAGTACTTC.

The CDR3 region has the DNA TGTGCCAGCAGCAAAAGGACTAGCGGGACCTACGAGCAGTACTTC. Translation gives CASSKRTSGTYEQYF. V is TRBV7-2 and J is TRBJ2-7; 12 bases agree with TRBD2. This CDR3 is built from 15 residues. Germline assignment: CDR1 SGHTA and CDR2 FQGNSA. The junction had 4 bases not matched to a gene; V was cut back by 5 bases and J by 2 bases. Looking up the rest from reference TRBV7-2 and TRBJ2-7 gives the full variable domain: GAGVSQSPSNKVTEKGKDVELRCDPISGHTALYWYRQSLGQGLEFLIYFQGNSAPDKSGLPSDRFSAERTGGSVSTLTIQRTQQEDSAVYLCASSKRTSGTYEQYFGPGTRLTVT.

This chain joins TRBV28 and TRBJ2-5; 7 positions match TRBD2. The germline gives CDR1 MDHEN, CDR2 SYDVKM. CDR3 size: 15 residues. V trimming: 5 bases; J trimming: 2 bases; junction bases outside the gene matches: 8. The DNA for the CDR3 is TGTGCCAGCAGTCCCTTAGCGGGTTGGCAAGAGACCCAGTACTTC. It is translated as CASSPLAGWQETQYF.

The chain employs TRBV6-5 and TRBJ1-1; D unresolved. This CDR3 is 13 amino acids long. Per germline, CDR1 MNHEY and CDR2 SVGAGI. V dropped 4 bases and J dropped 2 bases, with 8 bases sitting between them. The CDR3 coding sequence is TGTGCCAGCAGTTCTTCAGGTAACACTGAAGCTTTCTTT. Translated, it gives CASSSSGNTEAFF.

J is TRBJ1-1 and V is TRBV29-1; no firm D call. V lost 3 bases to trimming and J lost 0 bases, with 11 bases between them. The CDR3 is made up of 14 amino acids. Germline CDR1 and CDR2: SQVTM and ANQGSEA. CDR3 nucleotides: TGCAGCGTTGATGCAGGACGGATGAACACTGAAGCTTTCTTT. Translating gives CSVDAGRMNTEAFF.

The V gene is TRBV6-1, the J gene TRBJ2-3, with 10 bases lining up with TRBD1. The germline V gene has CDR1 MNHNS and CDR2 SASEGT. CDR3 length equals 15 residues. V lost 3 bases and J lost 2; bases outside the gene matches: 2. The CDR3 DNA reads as TGTGCCAGCAGTGACGGACAGGGGGTCACAGATACGCAGTATTTT. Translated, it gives CASSDGQGVTDTQYF.

The CDR3 nucleotides read TGTGCCTGGAGACGGACAGGGCGGACTGAAGCTTTCTTT. Encoded protein: CAWRRTGRTEAFF. J is TRBJ1-1 and V is TRBV30, with 8 bases aligning to TRBD1. From germline, CDR1 is GTSNPN and CDR2 SVGIG (reference sequence). The CDR3 loop spans 13 amino acids. V trimming: 3 bases; J trimming: 5 bases; junction bases outside the gene matches: 5.

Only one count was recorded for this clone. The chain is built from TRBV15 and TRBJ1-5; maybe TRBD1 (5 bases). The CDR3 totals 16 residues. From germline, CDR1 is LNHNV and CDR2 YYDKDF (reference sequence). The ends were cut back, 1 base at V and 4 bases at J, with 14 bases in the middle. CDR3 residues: CATSRGGGNRNQPQHF. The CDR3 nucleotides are TGTGCCACCAGCAGAGGGGGGGGTAATCGGAATCAGCCCCAGCATTTT.

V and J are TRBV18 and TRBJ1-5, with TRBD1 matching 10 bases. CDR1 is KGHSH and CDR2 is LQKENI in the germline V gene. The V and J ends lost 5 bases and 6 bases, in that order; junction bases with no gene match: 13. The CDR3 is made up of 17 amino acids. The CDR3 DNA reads TGTGCCAGCTCAGCGTCCCGGGACAGGGGATGGGGTCAGCCCCAGCATTTT. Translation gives CASSASRDRGWGQPQHF.

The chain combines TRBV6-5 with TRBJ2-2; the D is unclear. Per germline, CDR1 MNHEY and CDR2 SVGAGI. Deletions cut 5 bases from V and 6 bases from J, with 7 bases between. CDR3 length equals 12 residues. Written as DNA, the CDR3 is TGTGCCAGCAGTAACAGCCCCGGGGAGCTGTTTTTT. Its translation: CASSNSPGELFF.

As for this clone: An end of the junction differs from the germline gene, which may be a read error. The CDR3 reads CAVPWTEWEF. The CDR3, as DNA: TGTGCCGTACCCTGGACAGAGTGGGAGTTC. The chain employs TRBV19 and TRBJ2-7; D is perhaps TRBD1 (6 bases). CDR1 is LNHDA and CDR2 is SQIVND in the germline V gene (reference sequence). The CDR3 length is 10 residues.

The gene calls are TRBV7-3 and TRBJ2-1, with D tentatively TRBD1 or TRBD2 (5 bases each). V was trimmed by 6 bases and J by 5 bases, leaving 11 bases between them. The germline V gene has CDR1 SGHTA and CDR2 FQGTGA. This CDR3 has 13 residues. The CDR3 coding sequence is TGTGCCAGCAGTCCAGGGCGGGACAATGAGCAGTTCTTC. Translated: CASSPGRDNEQFF.

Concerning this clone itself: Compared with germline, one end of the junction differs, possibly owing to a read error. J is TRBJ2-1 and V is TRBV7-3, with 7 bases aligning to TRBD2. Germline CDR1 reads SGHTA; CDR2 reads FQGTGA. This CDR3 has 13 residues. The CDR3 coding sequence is TGTGCCAGCAGCGTAACTAGCGCAACTGAGCAGTTCTTC. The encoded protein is CASSVTSATEQFF.

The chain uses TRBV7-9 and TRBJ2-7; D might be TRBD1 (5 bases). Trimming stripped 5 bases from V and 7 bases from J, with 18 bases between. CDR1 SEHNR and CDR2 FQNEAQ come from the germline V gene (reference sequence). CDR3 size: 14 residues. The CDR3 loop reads CASSEGAATGEQYF. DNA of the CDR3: TGTGCCAGCAGCGAAGGGGCGGCCACCGGGGAGCAGTACTTC.

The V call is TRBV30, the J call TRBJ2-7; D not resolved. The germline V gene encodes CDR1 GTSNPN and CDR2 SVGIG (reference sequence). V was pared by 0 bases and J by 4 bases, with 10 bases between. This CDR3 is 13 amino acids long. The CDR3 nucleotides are TGTGCCTGGAGTGTCGGGCTTCCGTACGAGCAGTACTTC. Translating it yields CAWSVGLPYEQYF.

CDR3 protein: CASSLRGLGYTF. The CDR3 coding sequence is TGTGCCAGCAGCCTCAGGGGTCTTGGCTACACCTTC. The rearrangement links TRBV28 to TRBJ1-2; possible D gene TRBD1, 6 bases. The V gene lost 6 bases and the J gene lost 7 bases, with 12 bases spanning the gap. In germline, CDR1 is MDHEN, CDR2 SYDVKM. This CDR3 is built from 12 residues.

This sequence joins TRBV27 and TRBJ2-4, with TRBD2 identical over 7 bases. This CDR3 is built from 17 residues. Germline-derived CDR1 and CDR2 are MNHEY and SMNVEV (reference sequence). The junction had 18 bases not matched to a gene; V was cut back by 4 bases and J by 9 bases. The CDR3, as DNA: TGTGCCAGCAGTTCAACCACCCAGACTAGAGGGAGGGGCATTCAGTACTTC. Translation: CASSSTTQTRGRGIQYF.